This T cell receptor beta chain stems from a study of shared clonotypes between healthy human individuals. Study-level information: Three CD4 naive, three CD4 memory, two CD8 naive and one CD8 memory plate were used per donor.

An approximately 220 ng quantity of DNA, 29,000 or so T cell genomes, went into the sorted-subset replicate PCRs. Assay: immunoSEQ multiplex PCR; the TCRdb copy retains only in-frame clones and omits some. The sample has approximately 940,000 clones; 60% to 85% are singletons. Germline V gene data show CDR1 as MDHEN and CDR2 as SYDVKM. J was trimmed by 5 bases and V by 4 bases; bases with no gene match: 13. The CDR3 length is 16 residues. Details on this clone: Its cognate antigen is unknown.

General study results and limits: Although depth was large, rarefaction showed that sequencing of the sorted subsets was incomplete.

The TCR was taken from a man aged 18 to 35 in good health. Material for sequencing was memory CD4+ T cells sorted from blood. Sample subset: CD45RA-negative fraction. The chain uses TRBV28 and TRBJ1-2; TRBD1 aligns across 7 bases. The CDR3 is CASSSISGTVDYGYTF. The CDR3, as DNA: TGTGCCAGCAGTTCGATCTCGGGGACAGTTGATTATGGCTACACCTTC.